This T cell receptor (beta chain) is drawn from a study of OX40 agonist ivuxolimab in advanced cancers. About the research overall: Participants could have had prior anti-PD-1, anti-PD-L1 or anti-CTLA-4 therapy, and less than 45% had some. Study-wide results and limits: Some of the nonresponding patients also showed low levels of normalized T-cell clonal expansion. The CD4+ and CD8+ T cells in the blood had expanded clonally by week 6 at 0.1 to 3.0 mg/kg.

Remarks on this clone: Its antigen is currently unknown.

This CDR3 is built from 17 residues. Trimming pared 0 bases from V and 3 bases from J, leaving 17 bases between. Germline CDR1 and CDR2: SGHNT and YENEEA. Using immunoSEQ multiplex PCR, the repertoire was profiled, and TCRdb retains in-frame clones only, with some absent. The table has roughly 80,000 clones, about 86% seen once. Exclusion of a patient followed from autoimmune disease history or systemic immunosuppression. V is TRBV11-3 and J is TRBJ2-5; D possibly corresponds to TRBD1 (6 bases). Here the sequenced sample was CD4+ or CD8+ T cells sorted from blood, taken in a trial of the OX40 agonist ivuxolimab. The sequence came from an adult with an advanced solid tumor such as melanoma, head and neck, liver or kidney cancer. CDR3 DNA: TGTGCCAGCAGCTTAGATCGAACAGGGAGAAGCGAAGAGACCCAGTACTTC. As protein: CASSLDRTGRSEETQYF. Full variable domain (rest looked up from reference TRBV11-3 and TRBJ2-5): EAGVVQSPRYKIIEKKQPVAFWCNPISGHNTLYWYLQNLGQGPELLIRYENEEAVDDSQLPKDRFSAERLKGVDSTLKIQPAELGDSAVYLCASSLDRTGRSEETQYFGPGTRLLVL.